This TCR beta chain was identified in a study of regulatory T cells in long-lasting Graves disease. CDR3 size: 14 residues. The germline V gene has CDR1 SGDLS and CDR2 YYNGEE. V was trimmed by 0 bases and J by 7 bases, leaving 10 bases between them. Arm-PCR with iRepertoire HTBI primers amplified the CDR3 regions for these TCR beta libraries. MiXCR was run by TCRdb on the multiplex PCR reads, yielding one entry per CDR3 protein. The sample holds roughly 500,000 distinct CDR3 sequences, roughly 15% seen once. As to time point: newly diagnosed GD, antithyroid drugs for less than 3 months. Construction of the TCR library relied on RNA isolated from PBMCs. A further study also used this sample, focusing on T cells in Graves' hyperthyroidism and ophthalmopathy.

The receptor was derived from a woman aged 50 to 60 with Graves disease. The V gene is TRBV9, the J gene TRBJ2-2; D possibly corresponds to TRBD2 (7 bases). The source was peripheral blood mononuclear cells (PBMCs), collected at new diagnosis, from a patient treated with antithyroid drugs. The CDR3 spells CASSVEGGVGELFF. In nucleotides, the CDR3 is TGTGCCAGCAGCGTAGAGGGGGGGGTCGGGGAGCTGTTTTTT.